The sequence of this T cell receptor (beta chain) was determined in a study of siplizumab effects on memory and regulatory T cells. Some 100,000 TCR templates were measured in each sample. Clones were read by immunoSEQ multiplex PCR, and TCRdb kept only the in-frame ones, dropping some. The sample has some 100,000 clones, about 91% seen once. Trimming removed 5 bases from V and 2 bases from J, with 11 bases in between. Germline V gives CDR1 MNHEY, CDR2 SMNVEV (reference sequence). CDR3 length equals 14 residues. The clonotype comes from a human donor in good health. V and J are TRBV27 and TRBJ2-3; a possible D gene is TRBD2 (5 bases). The sequencing sample was made of Tregs sorted from blood. The CDR3 is CASSRPEVTDTQYF. The CDR3 DNA follows: TGTGCCAGCAGTCGCCCGGAGGTCACAGATACGCAGTATTTT.